These T cell receptor beta chains were read from a single sample in a study of cytomegalovirus exposure and HLA in healthy donors. TCRdb keeps only in-frame clones here, not all; method: immunoSEQ multiplex PCR. The sample lists roughly 250,000 clones, 80% occurring once. Sequenced: PBMCs. These receptors were taken from a girl between 2 and 10 years old in good health and CMV-seronegative. CDR3s leave out the opening cysteine and the closing phenylalanine or tryptophan. A D gene is named only where the DNA matches it firmly.

V gene,D gene,J gene,CDR3 protein
TRBV4-2,NA,TRBJ1-3,ASSQEPTDSGNTIY
TRBV19,TRBD1,TRBJ1-1,ATQTGPAEAF
TRBV28,NA,TRBJ1-5,AGGGGNQPQH
TRBV4-2,TRBD2,TRBJ2-7,ASSHPTSGEGEQY
TRBV18,TRBD1,TRBJ2-7,ASSPRGRGSYEQY
TRBV5-8,NA,TRBJ2-7,ASSLSASYEQY
TRBV7-3,TRBD1,TRBJ2-3,ASSLTGQGTDTQY
TRBV7-9,TRBD1,TRBJ2-1,ASSPGTGISHEQF
TRBV14,NA,TRBJ1-2,ASSQERGGAGGYT
TRBV28,NA,TRBJ1-1,ASFGGGTEAF
TRBV27,NA,TRBJ1-1,ASSFRIAREAF
TRBV19,NA,TRBJ2-7,ASSLSGGHSERYEQY
TRBV7-9,TRBD1,TRBJ2-7,ASRNPGQGGEQY
TRBV5-4,TRBD2,TRBJ2-1,ASFSGLAGVSSYNEQF
TRBV4-1,TRBD1,TRBJ2-7,ASSQAQGALGEQY
TRBV10-3,NA,TRBJ2-5,ASRDQETQY
TRBV5-8,TRBD1,TRBJ1-3,ASSYRGTLSGNTIY
TRBV9,NA,TRBJ2-3,ASSADSPPDTQY
TRBV7-9,TRBD1,TRBJ2-2,ASSSRTGDIGELF
TRBV28,TRBD2,TRBJ2-2,ASSLGGVTGELF
TRBV5-1,NA,TRBJ1-1,ASSLVGDTEAF
TRBV6-1,NA,TRBJ1-5,ARKRVYSNQPQH
TRBV5-1,NA,TRBJ2-3,ASSQGLDKSTDTQY
TRBV19,TRBD1,TRBJ1-2,ASSIQQGEGYGYT
TRBV5-4,NA,TRBJ2-3,ASSSGGVVRY
TRBV4-1,TRBD1,TRBJ1-2,ASSHPLKRRGQNNGYT
TRBV15,NA,TRBJ2-2,ATSRDLKDSYTGELF
TRBV5-1,TRBD2,TRBJ2-3,ASSLMGLAGADTQY
TRBV6-5,NA,TRBJ1-4,ASSSRGPATNEKLF
TRBV27,NA,TRBJ2-5,ASGSEATGSETQY
TRBV5-4,NA,TRBJ1-2,ASSLLEYYGYT
TRBV18,TRBD2,TRBJ2-5,ASSLGEGPPSETQY
TRBV4-1,TRBD1,TRBJ1-2,ASSPGQGVGYGYT
TRBV2,NA,TRBJ2-5,ASSSQETQY
TRBV27,NA,TRBJ2-2,ASSLAGFSTGELF
TRBV10-3,NA,TRBJ2-3,AITDSQGPDTQY
TRBV6-1,NA,TRBJ1-2,ASSEAMQGLSYGYT
TRBV25-1,NA,TRBJ1-5,ASSERERGQPQH
TRBV7-7,NA,TRBJ1-1,ASICSRVWDTEAF
TRBV7-9,NA,TRBJ2-1,ASSPRTDPYNEQF
TRBV27,NA,TRBJ2-1,ASNGRYNEQF
TRBV7-3,NA,TRBJ2-2,ASSPQSRGSGELF
TRBV4-1,TRBD1,TRBJ1-3,ASSVMTGTGNTIY
TRBV11-3,NA,TRBJ2-3,ASSDSTDTQY
TRBV25-1,NA,TRBJ1-5,ASNGGNQPQH